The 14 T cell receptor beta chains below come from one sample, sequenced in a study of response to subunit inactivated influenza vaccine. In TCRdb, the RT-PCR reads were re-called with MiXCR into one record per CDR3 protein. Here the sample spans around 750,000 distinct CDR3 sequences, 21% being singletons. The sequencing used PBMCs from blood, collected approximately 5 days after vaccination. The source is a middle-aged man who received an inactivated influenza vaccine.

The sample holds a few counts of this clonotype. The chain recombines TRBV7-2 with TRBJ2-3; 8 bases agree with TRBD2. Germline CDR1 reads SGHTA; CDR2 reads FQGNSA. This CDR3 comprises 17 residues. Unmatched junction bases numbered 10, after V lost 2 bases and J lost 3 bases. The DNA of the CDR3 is TGTGCCAGCAGCTTACATTCCAGCGGGAGAGGGACAGATACGCAGTATTTT. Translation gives CASSLHSSGRGTDTQYF.

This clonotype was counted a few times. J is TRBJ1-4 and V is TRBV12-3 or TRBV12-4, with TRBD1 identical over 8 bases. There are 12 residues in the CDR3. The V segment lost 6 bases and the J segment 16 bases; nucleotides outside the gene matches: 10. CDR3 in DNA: TGTGCCAGCAGCCGAAGACAGGGGTTTAGGTTTTTT. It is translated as CASSRRQGFRFF.

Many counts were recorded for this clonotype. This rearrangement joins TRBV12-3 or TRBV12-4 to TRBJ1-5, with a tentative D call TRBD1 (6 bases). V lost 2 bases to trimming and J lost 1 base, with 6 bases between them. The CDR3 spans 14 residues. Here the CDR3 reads CASSLQGSNQPQHF. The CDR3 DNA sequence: TGTGCCAGCAGTTTACAGGGGAGCAATCAGCCCCAGCATTTT.

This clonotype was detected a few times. CDR3: CSVGSSTANYGYTF. The DNA for the CDR3 is TGCAGCGTTGGTTCGTCGACAGCGAATTATGGCTACACCTTC. The chain joins TRBV29-1 to TRBJ1-2, with D tentatively TRBD1 (5 bases). V was shortened by 4 bases and J by 5 bases, with 17 bases between the two germline ends. CDR1 and CDR2 (germline): SQVTM, ANQGSEA. This CDR3 spans 14 amino acids.

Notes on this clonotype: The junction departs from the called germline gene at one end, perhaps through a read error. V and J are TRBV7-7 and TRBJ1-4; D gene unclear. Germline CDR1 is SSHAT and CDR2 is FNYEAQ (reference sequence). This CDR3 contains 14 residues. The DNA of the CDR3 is TGTGCTAGCAGCCGAGGGCAGCATAATGAAAAACTGTTTTTT. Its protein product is CASSRGQHNEKLFF.

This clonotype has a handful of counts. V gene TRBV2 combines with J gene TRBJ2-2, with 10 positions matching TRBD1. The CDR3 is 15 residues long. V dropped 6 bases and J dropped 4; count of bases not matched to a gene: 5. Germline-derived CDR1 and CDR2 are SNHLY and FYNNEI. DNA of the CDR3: TGTGCCAGCAGAGCCGGGACAGGGGCCACCGGGGAGCTGTTTTTT. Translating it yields CASRAGTGATGELFF.

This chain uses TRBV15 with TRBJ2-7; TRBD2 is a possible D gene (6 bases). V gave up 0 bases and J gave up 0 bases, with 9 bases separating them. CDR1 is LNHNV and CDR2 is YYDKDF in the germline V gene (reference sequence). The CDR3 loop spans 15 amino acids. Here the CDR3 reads CATSREAGNSYEQYF. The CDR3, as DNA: TGTGCCACCAGCAGAGAGGCGGGGAACTCCTACGAGCAGTACTTC.

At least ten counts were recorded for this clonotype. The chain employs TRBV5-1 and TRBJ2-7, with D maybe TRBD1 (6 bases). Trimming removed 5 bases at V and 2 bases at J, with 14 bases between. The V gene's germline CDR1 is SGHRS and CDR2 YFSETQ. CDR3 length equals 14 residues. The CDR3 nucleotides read TGCGCCAGCAGTAAGCAGGGGATCACCTACGAGCAGTACTTC. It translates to CASSKQGITYEQYF.

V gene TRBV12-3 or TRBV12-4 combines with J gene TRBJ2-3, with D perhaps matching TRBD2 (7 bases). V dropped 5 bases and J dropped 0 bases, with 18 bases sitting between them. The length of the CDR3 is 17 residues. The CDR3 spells CASSGRGRGLSTDTQYF. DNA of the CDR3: TGTGCCAGCAGTGGGCGGGGGCGCGGTTTAAGCACAGATACGCAGTATTTT.

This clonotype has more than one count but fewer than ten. The CDR3 DNA follows: TGTGCCAGCAGTGACGGGCCTGTGGGCACAGATACGCAGTATTTT. This sequence encodes CASSDGPVGTDTQYF. This chain uses TRBV6-2 or TRBV6-3 with TRBJ2-3; D not certain. CDR1 MNHEY and CDR2 SVGEGT come from the germline V gene. V lost 5 bases and J 1 base, leaving 13 bases between the germline ends. The CDR3 length is 15 residues.

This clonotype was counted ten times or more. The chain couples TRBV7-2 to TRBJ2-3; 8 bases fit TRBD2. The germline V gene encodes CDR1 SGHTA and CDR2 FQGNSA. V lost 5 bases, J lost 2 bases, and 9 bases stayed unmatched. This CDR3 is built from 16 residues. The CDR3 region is CASSRLTSGYTDTQYF. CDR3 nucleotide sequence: TGTGCCAGCAGCCGCCTAACTAGCGGATACACAGATACGCAGTATTTT.

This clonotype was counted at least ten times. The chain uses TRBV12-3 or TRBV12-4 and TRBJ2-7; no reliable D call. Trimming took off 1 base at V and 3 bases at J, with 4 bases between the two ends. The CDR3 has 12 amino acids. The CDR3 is CASSLEDYEQYF. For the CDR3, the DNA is TGTGCCAGCAGTTTAGAGGACTACGAGCAGTACTTC.

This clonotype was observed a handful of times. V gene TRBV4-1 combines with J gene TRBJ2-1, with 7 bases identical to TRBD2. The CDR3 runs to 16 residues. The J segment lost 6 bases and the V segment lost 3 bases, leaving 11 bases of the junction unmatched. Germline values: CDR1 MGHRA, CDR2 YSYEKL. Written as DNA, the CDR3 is TGCGCCAGCAGCCAGAGCTGGACTAGAGTTTTCAATGAGCAGTTCTTC. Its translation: CASSQSWTRVFNEQFF.

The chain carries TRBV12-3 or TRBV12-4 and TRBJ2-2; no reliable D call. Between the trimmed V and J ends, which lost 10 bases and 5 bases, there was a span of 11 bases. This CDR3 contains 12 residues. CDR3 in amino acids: CATQFETGELFF. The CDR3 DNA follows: TGTGCCACCCAATTTGAAACCGGGGAGCTGTTTTTT.